This TCR beta chain emerged from a study of shared clonotypes between healthy human individuals. Overall study results and limits: A limitation of the genetic and exposure-history diversity represented arose from few donors. Several donors held about 4.6% of naive CD4 clonotypes in common.

For each subset, genomic DNA was distributed in equal portions over several immunoSEQ plates. Original methodology: From ImmunoSEQ came sequences covering only the junction and carrying no quality scores, so filtering differed. Produced via immunoSEQ multiplex PCR; TCRdb's table is partial and in-frame only. V, J and clone size derive from that table, while D and trimming were established from the DNA sequence. The sample consists of about 600,000 clones, roughly 97% of them appearing once. Germline V gene lookup returns CDR1 MDHEN and CDR2 SYDVKM. V gave up 5 bases and J gave up 0 bases, with 11 bases separating them. This CDR3 contains 15 residues. Worth noting for this clone: The antigen is unknown. The sample contains more than one DNA sequence encoding this CDR3.

This receptor was taken from a woman aged 30 to 39 in good health. The chain uses TRBV28 and TRBJ1-5, with D possibly TRBD1 on 6 matching bases. The sample comprised naive CD4+ T cells sorted from blood. Subset here: CD45RA+ positively selected. In nucleotides, the CDR3 is TGTGCCAGCAGTCTAGGGGGTCCTAGCAATCAGCCCCAGCATTTT. This translates into CASSLGGPSNQPQHF.